The clone carrying this T cell receptor (beta chain) occurred a few times. Its antigen is currently unknown. The record originates from a study of siplizumab effects on memory and regulatory T cells. Findings of the study overall: Naive T cells seemed more diverse than memory cells; they also seemed major alloresponse contributors. Poor capture below about 10^-5 frequency left most alloreactive clones unmapped to unstimulated subsets.

CDR3 length equals 15 residues. With 4 bases removed from V and 13 bases from J, the gap between germline ends came to 23 bases. CDR1 and CDR2 from the germline V gene are SGHRS and YFSETQ. Assay: immunoSEQ multiplex PCR; the TCRdb copy retains only in-frame clones and omits some. The sample contains 17,000 or so clones, 35% to 60% of which appear only once. A 37°C coculture lasting approximately 6 days was applied to the mixed lymphocyte reaction cells. The genes are TRBV5-1 and TRBJ2-2; D is possibly TRBD1 (6 bases). The TCR was taken from a human donor in good health; the cells came from an allogeneic mixed lymphocyte reaction. The sample comprised CFSE-low (dividing) CD4+ T cells sorted from an allogeneic mixed lymphocyte reaction. The CDR3 bases are TGCGCCAGCAGCACACAGGACAGTCTGGTGGGGATGCTGTTTTTT. Translated: CASSTQDSLVGMLFF. The whole variable domain, filled in from reference TRBV5-1 and TRBJ2-2, reads KAGVTQTPRYLIKTRGQQVTLSCSPISGHRSVSWYQQTPGQGLQFLFEYFSETQRNKGNFPGRFSGRQFSNSRSEMNVSTLELGDSALYLCASSTQDSLVGMLFFGEGSRLTVL.